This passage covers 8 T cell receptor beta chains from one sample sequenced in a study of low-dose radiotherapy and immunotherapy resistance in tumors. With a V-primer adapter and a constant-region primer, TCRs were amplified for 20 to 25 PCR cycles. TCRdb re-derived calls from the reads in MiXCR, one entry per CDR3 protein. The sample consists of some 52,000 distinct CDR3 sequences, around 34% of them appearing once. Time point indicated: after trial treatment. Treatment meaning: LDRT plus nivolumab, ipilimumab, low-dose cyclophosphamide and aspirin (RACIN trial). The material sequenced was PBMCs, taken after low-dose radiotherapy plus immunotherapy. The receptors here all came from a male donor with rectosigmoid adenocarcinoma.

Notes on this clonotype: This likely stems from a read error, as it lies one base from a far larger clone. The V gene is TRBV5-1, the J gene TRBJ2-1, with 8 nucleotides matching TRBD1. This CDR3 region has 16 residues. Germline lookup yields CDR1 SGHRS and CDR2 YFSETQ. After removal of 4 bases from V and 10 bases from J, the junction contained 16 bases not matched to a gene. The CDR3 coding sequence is TGCGCCAGCAGCGTGGGACAGGCCCGTTACTCCTACGAGCAGTTCTTC. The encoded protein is CASSVGQARYSYEQFF.

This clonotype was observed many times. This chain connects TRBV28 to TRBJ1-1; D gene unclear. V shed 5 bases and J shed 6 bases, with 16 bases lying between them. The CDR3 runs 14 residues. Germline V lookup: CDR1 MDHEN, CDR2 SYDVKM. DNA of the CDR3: TGTGCCAGCAGTCCGGGTGTTGAGATCCCTGAAGCTTTCTTT. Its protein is CASSPGVEIPEAFF.

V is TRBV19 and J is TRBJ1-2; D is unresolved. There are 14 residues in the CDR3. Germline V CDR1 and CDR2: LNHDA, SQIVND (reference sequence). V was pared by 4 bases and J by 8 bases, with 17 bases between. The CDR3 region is CASSTPSSRGGYTF. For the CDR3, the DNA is TGTGCCAGTAGTACGCCCTCGAGTCGTGGGGGCTACACCTTC.

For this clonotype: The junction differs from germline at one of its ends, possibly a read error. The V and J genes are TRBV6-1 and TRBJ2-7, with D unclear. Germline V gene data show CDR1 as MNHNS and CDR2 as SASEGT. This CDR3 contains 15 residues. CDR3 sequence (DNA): TGTGCCAGTAGTGAAGTGGTGCAAAGCTCCTACGAGCAGTACTTC. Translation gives CASSEVVQSSYEQYF.

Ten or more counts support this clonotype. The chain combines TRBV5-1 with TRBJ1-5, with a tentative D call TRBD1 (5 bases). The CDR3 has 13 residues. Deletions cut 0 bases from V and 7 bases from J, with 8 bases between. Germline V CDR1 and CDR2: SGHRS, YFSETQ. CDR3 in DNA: TGCGCCAGCAGCTTGGCCAAGGGGCAGCCCCAGCATTTT. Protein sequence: CASSLAKGQPQHF.

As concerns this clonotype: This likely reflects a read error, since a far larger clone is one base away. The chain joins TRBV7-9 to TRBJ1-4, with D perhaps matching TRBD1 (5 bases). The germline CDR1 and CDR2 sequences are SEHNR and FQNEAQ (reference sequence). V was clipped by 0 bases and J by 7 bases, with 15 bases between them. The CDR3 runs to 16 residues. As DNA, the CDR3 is TGTGCCAGCAGCTTAGCGGGGAGTGGGACTGGTGAAAAACTGTTTTTT. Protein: CASSLAGSGTGEKLFF.

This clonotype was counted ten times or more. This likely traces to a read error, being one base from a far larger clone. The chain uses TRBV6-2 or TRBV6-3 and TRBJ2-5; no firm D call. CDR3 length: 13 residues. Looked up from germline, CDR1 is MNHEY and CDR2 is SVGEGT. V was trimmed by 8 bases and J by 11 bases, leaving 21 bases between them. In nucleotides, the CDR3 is TGTGCCAGCTGCCAAGGCGAGCCCAATGAGCAGTACTTC. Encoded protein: CASCQGEPNEQYF.

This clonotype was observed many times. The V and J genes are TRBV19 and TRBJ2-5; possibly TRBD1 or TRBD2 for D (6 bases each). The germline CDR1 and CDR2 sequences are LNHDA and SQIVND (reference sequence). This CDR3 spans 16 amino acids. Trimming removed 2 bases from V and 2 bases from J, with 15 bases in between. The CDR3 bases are TGTGCCAGTAGTATACCCTGGCAGGGGAGGCAAGAGACCCAGTACTTC. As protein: CASSIPWQGRQETQYF.